This T cell receptor (beta chain) was observed in a study of blood T cell repertoires in COVID-19. Study in general: Sites across the United States, Italy and Spain contributed samples from acute and convalescent COVID-19.

Germline V CDR1 and CDR2: SQVTM, ANQGSEA. The CDR3 covers 16 residues. J was trimmed by 1 base and V by 1 base; bases with no gene match: 7. TCRdb's copy holds only in-frame clones and misses some; the assay was immunoSEQ multiplex PCR. The sample consists of roughly 150,000 clones, about 85% of them appearing once. The J gene is TRBJ2-3, the V gene TRBV29-1; 8 nucleotides agree with TRBD1. The sample comprised peripheral blood. The sequence was obtained from a woman between 45 and 65 years old with COVID-19, enrolled during active disease. The DNA for the CDR3 is TGCAGCGTTGAAGGATCGACGACAGGGGGCACAGATACGCAGTATTTT. Protein product: CSVEGSTTGGTDTQYF.